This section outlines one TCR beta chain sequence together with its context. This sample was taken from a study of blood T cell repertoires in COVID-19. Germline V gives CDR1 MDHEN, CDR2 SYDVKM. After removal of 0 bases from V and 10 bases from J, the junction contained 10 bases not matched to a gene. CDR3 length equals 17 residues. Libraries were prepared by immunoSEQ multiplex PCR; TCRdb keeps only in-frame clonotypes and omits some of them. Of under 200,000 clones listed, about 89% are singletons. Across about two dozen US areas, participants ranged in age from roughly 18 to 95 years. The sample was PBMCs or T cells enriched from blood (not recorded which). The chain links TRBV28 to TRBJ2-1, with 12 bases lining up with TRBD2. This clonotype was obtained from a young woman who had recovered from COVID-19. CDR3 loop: CASSLWASGGAIREQFF. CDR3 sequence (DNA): TGTGCCAGCAGTTTATGGGCTAGCGGGGGGGCTATAAGGGAGCAGTTCTTC.